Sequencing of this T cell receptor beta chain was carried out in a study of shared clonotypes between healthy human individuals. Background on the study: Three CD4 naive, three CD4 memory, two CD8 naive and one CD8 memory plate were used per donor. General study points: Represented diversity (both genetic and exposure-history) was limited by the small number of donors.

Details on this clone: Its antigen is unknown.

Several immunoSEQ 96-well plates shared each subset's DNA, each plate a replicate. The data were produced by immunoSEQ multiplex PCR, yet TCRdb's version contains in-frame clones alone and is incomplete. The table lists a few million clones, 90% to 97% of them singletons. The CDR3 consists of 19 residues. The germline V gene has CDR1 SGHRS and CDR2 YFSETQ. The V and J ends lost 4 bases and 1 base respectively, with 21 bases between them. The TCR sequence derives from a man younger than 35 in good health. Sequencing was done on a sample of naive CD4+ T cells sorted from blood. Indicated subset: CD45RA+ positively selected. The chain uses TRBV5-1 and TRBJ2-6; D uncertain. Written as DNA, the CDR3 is TGCGCCAGCAGCCAACTCCGGAGTAAAGCCGCATCTGGGGCCAACGTCCTGACTTTC. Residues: CASSQLRSKAASGANVLTF.